Given below is one T cell receptor (beta chain) in context. Residents of under 25 US areas, aged about 18 to 89 years, made up the participants. Donors were grouped by their self-reported clinical history. Germline-derived CDR1 and CDR2 are MNHEY and SMNVEV (reference sequence). This CDR3 has 12 residues. The V gene end was trimmed by 5 bases and the J gene end by 7 bases; junction bases not matched to a gene: 3. The sample originates from a study of blood T cell repertoires in COVID-19. Looking at the study overall: Spain, Italy and the United States supplied samples that represented acute and convalescent COVID-19.

Clones were sequenced by immunoSEQ multiplex PCR, and TCRdb holds only the in-frame ones, with some missing. The data hold about 240,000 clones, with approximately 83% observed a single time. This TCR came from a woman between 35 and 50 years old who had been exposed to COVID-19. The V and J genes are TRBV27 and TRBJ2-7, with 9 positions matching TRBD1. Material: PBMCs or T cells enriched from blood (not recorded which). CDR3 loop: CASSRDRVEQYF. The CDR3 DNA is TGTGCCAGCAGTCGGGACAGGGTTGAGCAGTACTTC.